These 14 T cell receptor beta chains originate from one sample sequenced in a study of graft-versus-host responses after intestinal transplantation. Assay used: immunoSEQ multiplex PCR; TCRdb lists only in-frame clones, some missing. The sample shows some 39,000 clones, around 96% of them seen only once. Their cognate antigens are unknown. Sequencing used unstimulated CD8+ T cells sorted from spleen or lymph node cells, obtained before transplant. The origin of the receptors is a human donor who was the organ donor for an intestinal transplant.

The chain links TRBV9 to TRBJ2-1; 9 bases match TRBD2. The germline CDR1 and CDR2 sequences are SGDLS and YYNGEE. Trimming removed 0 bases from V and 9 bases from J; junction bases left unmatched: 10. The CDR3 totals 16 residues. The CDR3 loop is CASSVGDSGGLREQFF. Written as DNA, the CDR3 is TGTGCCAGCAGCGTAGGGGACAGCGGGGGGTTACGTGAGCAGTTCTTC.

The V call is TRBV19, the J call TRBJ2-1, with D perhaps matching TRBD2 (7 bases). Germline CDR1 is LNHDA and CDR2 is SQIVND (reference sequence). With 7 bases removed from V and 3 bases from J, the gap between germline ends came to 16 bases. The CDR3 length is 15 residues. CDR3 sequence reads: CASTWGAGDYNEQFF. CDR3 nucleotide sequence: TGTGCCAGTACCTGGGGGGCGGGGGACTACAATGAGCAGTTCTTC.

The chain couples TRBV5-1 to TRBJ2-1; D gene ambiguous. Trimming removed 3 bases from V and 0 bases from J, with 10 bases in between. CDR1 is SGHRS and CDR2 is YFSETQ in the germline V gene. The CDR3 spans 15 residues. CDR3 residues: CASSSDLSSYNEQFF. The CDR3 DNA reads TGCGCCAGCAGCTCTGACCTGAGCTCCTACAATGAGCAGTTCTTC.

V gene TRBV27 combines with J gene TRBJ1-2, with TRBD1 matching over 7 bases. The CDR3 is 14 amino acids. Germline loops: CDR1 MNHEY, CDR2 SMNVEV (reference sequence). J gave up 3 bases and V 10 bases, and 11 bases lay outside the gene matches. CDR3 DNA sequence: TGTGCCACCAGCCCGTGGGGGACAGACTATGGCTACACCTTC. This encodes CATSPWGTDYGYTF.

CDR3 sequence: CASSDFGQGTNSPLHF. CDR3 bases: TGTGCCAGCAGCGACTTTGGACAGGGGACAAATTCACCCCTCCACTTT. V gene TRBV7-9 combines with J gene TRBJ1-6, with TRBD1 matching 9 bases. Germline CDR1 reads SEHNR; CDR2 reads FQNEAQ (reference sequence). V gave up 5 bases and J gave up 7 bases; unmatched junction bases: 9. The CDR3 has 16 amino acids.

This clone has a handful of counts. The gene calls are TRBV10-3 and TRBJ1-5, with a tentative D call TRBD1 (6 bases). The CDR3 is 14 amino acids. Between the trimmed V and J ends, which lost 3 bases and 4 bases, there was a span of 10 bases. The germline V gene encodes CDR1 ENHRY and CDR2 SYGVKD. CDR3 DNA sequence: TGTGCCATCAGTGAAAGGACAGCTAATCAGCCCCAGCATTTT. Encoded protein: CAISERTANQPQHF.

The chain carries TRBV5-1 and TRBJ1-1, with TRBD1 as a possible D gene (5 bases). The CDR3 is 15 amino acids. The germline V gene has CDR1 SGHRS and CDR2 YFSETQ. Trimming took 2 bases from V and 4 from J, leaving 15 bases between them. The CDR3 DNA reads TGCGCCAGCAGCTTTATGGGGCATCGGTCCACTGAAGCTTTCTTT. Encoded protein: CASSFMGHRSTEAFF.

This chain joins TRBV11-2 and TRBJ2-1; 10 bases align to TRBD1. This CDR3 region has 15 residues. The germline V gene has CDR1 SGHAT and CDR2 FQNNGV. V trimming: 5 bases; J trimming: 7 bases; junction bases outside the gene matches: 8. The CDR3 nucleotides are TGTGCCAGCAGCACCGGACAGGGGGTCAGGAATGAGCAGTTCTTC. Translating it yields CASSTGQGVRNEQFF.

The chain recombines TRBV5-1 with TRBJ1-6, with 9 bases lining up with TRBD1. The trim removed 4 bases at V and 7 bases at J, leaving 15 bases unmatched. The CDR3 runs to 18 residues. Germline CDR1 SGHRS, CDR2 YFSETQ. CDR3 coding DNA: TGCGCCAGCAGCCACTACTCCGGGACAGGGAGCCCAAATTCACCCCTCCACTTT. Translation gives CASSHYSGTGSPNSPLHF.

This clone came up once. The chain recombines TRBV6-5 with TRBJ2-3, with 11 nucleotides matching TRBD2. Germline trimming cut 2 bases from V and 7 bases from J; bases unmatched to any gene: 5. Looked up from germline, CDR1 is MNHEY and CDR2 is SVGAGI. The CDR3 runs 15 residues. The CDR3 bases are TGTGCCAGCAGTTACCTTAGCGGGGGGGGCCATACGCAGTATTTT. It encodes CASSYLSGGGHTQYF.

J is TRBJ1-2 and V is TRBV7-9, with D unclear. CDR1 SEHNR and CDR2 FQNEAQ come from the germline V gene (reference sequence). Trimming shortened V by 5 bases and J by 0 bases, and 16 bases separated the two germline ends. The CDR3 totals 16 residues. This CDR3 is CASSETPWAANYGYTF. CDR3 bases: TGTGCCAGCAGCGAAACACCCTGGGCAGCTAACTATGGCTACACCTTC.

This clone has a single count. The V call is TRBV19, the J call TRBJ2-7; tentatively, D is TRBD1 or TRBD2 (5 bases each). The CDR3 is 15 residues long. V was trimmed by 3 bases and J by 3 bases, leaving 15 bases between them. The germline V gene encodes CDR1 LNHDA and CDR2 SQIVND (reference sequence). CDR3 loop: CASSIPGTNIYEQYF. The CDR3 DNA reads TGTGCCAGTAGTATCCCCGGGACGAATATCTACGAGCAGTACTTC.

The rearrangement links TRBV13 to TRBJ1-1; no reliable D call. This CDR3 has 18 amino acids. From germline, CDR1 is PRHDT and CDR2 FYEKMQ (reference sequence). V lost 3 bases and J 6 bases, leaving 26 bases between the germline ends. Here the CDR3 DNA reads TGTGCCAGCAGCTTTTTAAGGTTCCCGATGGGTGAGGCATCTGAAGCTTTCTTT. Translating gives CASSFLRFPMGEASEAFF. The full variable domain, in which reference TRBV13 and TRBJ1-1 provide the parts outside the CDR3, is AAGVIQSPRHLIKEKRETATLKCYPIPRHDTVYWYQQGPGQDPQFLISFYEKMQSDKGSIPDRFSAQQFSDYHSELNMSSLELGDSALYFCASSFLRFPMGEASEAFFGQGTRLTVV.

The chain uses TRBV10-2 and TRBJ1-5; 7 bases are a match to TRBD1. The CDR3 has 16 amino acids. Germline loops: CDR1 WSHSY, CDR2 SAAADI. Unmatched junction bases numbered 10, after V lost 4 bases and J lost 4 bases. For the CDR3, the DNA is TGCGCCAGCAGTGCGAGACAGGGTTCCCTGAATCAGCCCCAGCATTTT. Translating gives CASSARQGSLNQPQHF.